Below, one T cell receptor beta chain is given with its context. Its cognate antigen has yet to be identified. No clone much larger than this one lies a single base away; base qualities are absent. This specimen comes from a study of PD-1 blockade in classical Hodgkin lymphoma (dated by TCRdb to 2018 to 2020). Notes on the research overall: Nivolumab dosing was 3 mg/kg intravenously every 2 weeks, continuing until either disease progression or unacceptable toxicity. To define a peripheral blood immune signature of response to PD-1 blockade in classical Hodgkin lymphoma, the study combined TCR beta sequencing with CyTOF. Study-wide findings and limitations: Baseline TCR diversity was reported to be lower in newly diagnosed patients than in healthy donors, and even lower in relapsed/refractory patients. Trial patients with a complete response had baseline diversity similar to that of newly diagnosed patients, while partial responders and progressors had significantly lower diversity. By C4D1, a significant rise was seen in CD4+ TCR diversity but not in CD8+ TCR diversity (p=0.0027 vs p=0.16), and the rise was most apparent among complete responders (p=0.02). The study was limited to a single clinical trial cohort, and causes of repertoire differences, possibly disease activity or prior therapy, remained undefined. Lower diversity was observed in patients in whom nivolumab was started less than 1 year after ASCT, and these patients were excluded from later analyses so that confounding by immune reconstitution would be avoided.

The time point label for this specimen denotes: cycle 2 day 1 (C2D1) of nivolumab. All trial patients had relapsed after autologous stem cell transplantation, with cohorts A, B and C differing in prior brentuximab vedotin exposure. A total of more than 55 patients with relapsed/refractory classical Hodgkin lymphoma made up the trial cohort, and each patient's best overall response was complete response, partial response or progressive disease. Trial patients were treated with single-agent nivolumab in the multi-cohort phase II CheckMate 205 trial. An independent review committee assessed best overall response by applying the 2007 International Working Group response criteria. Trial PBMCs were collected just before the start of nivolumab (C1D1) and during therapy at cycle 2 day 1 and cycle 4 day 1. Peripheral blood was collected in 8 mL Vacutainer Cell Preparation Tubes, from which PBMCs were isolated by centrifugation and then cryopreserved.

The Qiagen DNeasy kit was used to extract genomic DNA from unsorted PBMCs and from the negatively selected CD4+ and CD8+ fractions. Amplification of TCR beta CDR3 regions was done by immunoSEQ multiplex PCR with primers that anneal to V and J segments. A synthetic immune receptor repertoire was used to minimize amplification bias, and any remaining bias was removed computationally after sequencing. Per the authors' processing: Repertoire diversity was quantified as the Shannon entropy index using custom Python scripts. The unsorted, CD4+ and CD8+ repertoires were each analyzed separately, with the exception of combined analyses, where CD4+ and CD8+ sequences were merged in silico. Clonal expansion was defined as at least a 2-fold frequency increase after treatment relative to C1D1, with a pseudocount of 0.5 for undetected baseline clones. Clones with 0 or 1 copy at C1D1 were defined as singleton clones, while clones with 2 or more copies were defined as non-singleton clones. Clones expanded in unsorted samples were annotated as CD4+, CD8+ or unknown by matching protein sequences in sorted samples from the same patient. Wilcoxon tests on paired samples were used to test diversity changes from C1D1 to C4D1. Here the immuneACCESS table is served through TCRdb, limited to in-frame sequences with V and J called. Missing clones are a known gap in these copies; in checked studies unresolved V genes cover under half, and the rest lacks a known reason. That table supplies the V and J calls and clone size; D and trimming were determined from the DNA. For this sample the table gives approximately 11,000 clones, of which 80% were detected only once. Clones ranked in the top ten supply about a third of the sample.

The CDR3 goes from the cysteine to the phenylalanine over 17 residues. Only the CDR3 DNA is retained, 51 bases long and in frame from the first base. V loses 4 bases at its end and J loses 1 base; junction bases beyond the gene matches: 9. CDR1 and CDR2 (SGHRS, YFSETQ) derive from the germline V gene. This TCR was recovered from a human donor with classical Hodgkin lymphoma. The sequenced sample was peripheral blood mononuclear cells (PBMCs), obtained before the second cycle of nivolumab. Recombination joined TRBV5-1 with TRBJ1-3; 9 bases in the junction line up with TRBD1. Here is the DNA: TGCGCCAGCAGCCTCCTAAACAGGGGGCGTTCTGGAAACACCATATATTTT. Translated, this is CASSLLNRGRSGNTIYF.